A single sample gave rise to the 30 T cell receptor beta chains below, sequenced in a study of technical replicates of blood from a handful of donors (dated by TCRdb to the late 2010s). Library prep was done by the immunoSEQ multiplex PCR assay. The table was pulled from immuneACCESS by TCRdb, which kept in-frame rearrangements only. Such tables lose some clones; where checked, under half of the loss comes from unresolved V genes, and the rest has no known cause. The sample table records 45,000 to 60,000 clones; roughly 91% of these occur just once. The biggest ten clones account for under 5% of the sample. The sample consisted of PBMCs. The receptors come from a human donor in good health. Some clones in this sample may be carry-over from other donors' samples.

This chain links TRBV29-1 with TRBJ2-2; 7 bases line up with TRBD2. V lost 6 bases, J lost 3 bases, and 7 bases stayed unmatched. Per the germline V gene, CDR1 is SQVTM and CDR2 is ANQGSEA. The CDR3 has 14 residues. CDR3 protein: CSVWGGRDTGELFF. The CDR3 nucleotides are TGCAGCGTATGGGGGGGGAGGGACACCGGGGAGCTGTTTTTT.

The chain uses TRBV20-1 and TRBJ2-1, with a weak D call TRBD1 (6 bases). There are 11 residues in the CDR3. The germline CDR1 and CDR2 sequences are DFQATT and SNEGSKA (reference sequence). Trimming pared 3 bases from V and 10 bases from J, leaving 10 bases between. The CDR3 reads CSASRDREQFF. CDR3 nucleotide sequence: TGCAGTGCTAGCCGAGACAGGGAGCAGTTCTTC.

This clone was counted a few times. The chain carries TRBV4-3 and TRBJ1-2, with D unclear. The CDR3 length is 19 residues. Germline values: CDR1 LGHNA, CDR2 YSLEER. Trimming pared 0 bases from V and 0 bases from J, leaving 20 bases between. The CDR3 region is CASSQDSPGRVGANYGYTF. DNA of the CDR3: TGCGCCAGCAGCCAAGATTCGCCTGGTCGGGTCGGAGCTAACTATGGCTACACCTTC.

The chain uses TRBV7-9 and TRBJ2-2; D is possibly TRBD2 (6 bases). V lost 5 bases and J lost 6, with 10 bases in between. Germline V gene data show CDR1 as SEHNR and CDR2 as FQNEAQ (reference sequence). This CDR3 is built from 13 residues. CDR3 residues: CASSPPGAGELFF. CDR3 coding DNA: TGTGCCAGCAGCCCTCCGGGGGCCGGGGAGCTGTTTTTT.

The chain couples TRBV2 to TRBJ1-1; D remains ambiguous. Germline CDR1 reads SNHLY; CDR2 reads FYNNEI. Trimming pared 6 bases from V and 0 bases from J, leaving 8 bases between. The CDR3 covers 13 residues. As DNA, the CDR3 is TGTGCCAGCAGAAGACTCATGAACACTGAAGCTTTCTTT. Its translation is CASRRLMNTEAFF.

The chain uses TRBV5-1 and TRBJ2-3, with TRBD1 matching 7 bases. Looked up from germline, CDR1 is SGHRS and CDR2 is YFSETQ. V was pared by 5 bases and J by 4 bases, with 7 bases of the junction left unmatched. This CDR3 is 14 amino acids long. CDR3 amino acids: CASSLGGWADTQYF. The CDR3 coding sequence is TGCGCCAGCAGTTTAGGGGGCTGGGCAGATACGCAGTATTTT.

This chain links TRBV7-8 with TRBJ2-7; 9 nucleotides line up with TRBD2. The J segment lost 5 bases and the V segment lost 0 bases, leaving 14 bases of the junction unmatched. The CDR3 runs 18 residues. Germline V lookup: CDR1 SGHVS, CDR2 FQNEAQ. The DNA for the CDR3 is TGTGCCAGCAGCTTAGCGGGGGGCGGGAGGGCCGTAAGAAACGAGCAGTACTTC. It yields the protein CASSLAGGGRAVRNEQYF.

The DNA of the CDR3 is TGTGCCAGCAGAACCCCCACACTAGCGTTCGAGCAGTACTTC. Translated, it gives CASRTPTLAFEQYF. This rearrangement joins TRBV2 to TRBJ2-7; 7 bases are shared with TRBD2. The junction had 11 bases not matched to a gene; V was cut back by 6 bases and J by 6 bases. CDR1 SNHLY and CDR2 FYNNEI come from the germline V gene. CDR3 length equals 14 residues. The full variable domain, its missing parts supplied by reference TRBV2 and TRBJ2-7, is EPEVTQTPSHQVTQMGQEVILRCVPISNHLYFYWYRQILGQKVEFLVSFYNNEISEKSEIFDDQFSVERPDGSNFTLKIRSTKLEDSAMYFCASRTPTLAFEQYFGPGTRLTVT.

CDR3 residues: CASSRLAGGGNEQFF. CDR3 nucleotide sequence: TGCGCCAGCAGCAGACTAGCGGGAGGGGGCAATGAGCAGTTCTTC. The chain joins TRBV5-1 to TRBJ2-1, with 14 bases matching TRBD2. This CDR3 has 15 residues. Germline CDR1 is SGHRS and CDR2 is YFSETQ. The ends lost 4 bases at V and 6 bases at J; junction bases unmatched: 3.

The chain has TRBV5-1 and TRBJ2-2; D not resolved. CDR3 size: 14 residues. Per germline, CDR1 SGHRS and CDR2 YFSETQ. V was shortened by 4 bases and J by 4 bases, with 11 bases between the two germline ends. The CDR3 loop reads CASSGLRSTGELFF. The CDR3 region has the DNA TGCGCCAGCAGCGGTTTACGGAGCACCGGGGAGCTGTTTTTT.

The rearrangement links TRBV7-9 to TRBJ1-5, with TRBD1 matching over 8 bases. The CDR3 sequence is 18 residues long. The germline CDR1 and CDR2 sequences are SEHNR and FQNEAQ (reference sequence). The V segment lost 5 bases and the J segment 0 bases; nucleotides outside the gene matches: 12. Here the CDR3 DNA reads TGTGCCAGCAGCCCGCTCGGGCAGGGGGCTCGTAGCAATCAGCCCCAGCATTTT. Protein: CASSPLGQGARSNQPQHF.

This chain connects TRBV7-6 to TRBJ1-2; 8 bases fit TRBD1. V was pared by 4 bases and J by 8 bases, with 6 bases of the junction left unmatched. Germline values: CDR1 SGHVS, CDR2 FNYEAQ. The CDR3 is 13 amino acids. DNA for the CDR3: TGTGCCAGCAGCTCTGGACAGGGTAGCGGCTACACCTTC. Its protein is CASSSGQGSGYTF.

This chain uses TRBV7-2 with TRBJ1-1; D is unclear. Germline V gene data show CDR1 as SGHTA and CDR2 as FQGNSA. The CDR3 length is 12 residues. Deletions cut 3 bases from V and 3 bases from J, with 5 bases between. CDR3 bases: TGTGCCAGCAGCTTCCGGGACACTGAAGCTTTCTTT. It translates to CASSFRDTEAFF. The full variable domain, its missing parts supplied by reference TRBV7-2 and TRBJ1-1, is GAGVSQSPSNKVTEKGKDVELRCDPISGHTALYWYRQSLGQGLEFLIYFQGNSAPDKSGLPSDRFSAERTGGSVSTLTIQRTQQEDSAVYLCASSFRDTEAFFGQGTRLTVV.

The CDR3 is CATRPGGAPGHRETQYF. The CDR3 nucleotides read TGTGCCACCAGACCGGGGGGGGCGCCGGGGCACCGGGAGACCCAGTACTTC. The gene calls are TRBV15 and TRBJ2-5; TRBD2 matches at 8 bases. CDR3 length: 17 residues. The ends lost 6 bases at V and 5 bases at J; junction bases unmatched: 17. Germline V gene sequence: CDR1 LNHNV, CDR2 YYDKDF (reference sequence).

This clone appeared a few times. The chain is built from TRBV18 and TRBJ2-2; 7 bases line up with TRBD2. J lost 6 bases, V lost 2 bases, and 6 bases had no gene match. Germline V gives CDR1 KGHSH, CDR2 LQKENI. The CDR3 extends over 15 amino acids. CDR3 loop: CASSPGLGSPGELFF. The CDR3 DNA sequence: TGTGCCAGCTCACCAGGACTAGGCTCACCCGGGGAGCTGTTTTTT.

The genes are TRBV11-2 and TRBJ2-7, with TRBD2 matching over 13 bases. The CDR3 covers 16 residues. Unmatched junction bases numbered 6, after V lost 5 bases and J lost 2 bases. Per the germline V gene, CDR1 is SGHAT and CDR2 is FQNNGV. CDR3 sequence: CASSKGLAGQAYEQYF. The CDR3, as DNA: TGTGCCAGCAGCAAGGGACTAGCGGGGCAAGCCTACGAGCAGTACTTC. Drawing the rest from reference TRBV11-2 and TRBJ2-7, the complete variable domain is EAGVAQSPRYKIIEKRQSVAFWCNPISGHATLYWYQQILGQGPKLLIQFQNNGVVDDSQLPKDRFSAERLKGVDSTLKIQPAKLEDSAVYLCASSKGLAGQAYEQYFGPGTRLTVT.

This chain connects TRBV29-1 to TRBJ1-1; 8 bases match TRBD1. After removal of 8 bases from V and 5 bases from J, the junction contained 13 bases not matched to a gene. Per the germline V gene, CDR1 is SQVTM and CDR2 is ANQGSEA. CDR3 length: 14 amino acids. In nucleotides, the CDR3 is TGCAGCTACCAAGAACCGGACAGGGCTACTGAAGCTTTCTTT. Encoded protein: CSYQEPDRATEAFF.

V usage is TRBV6-5 and J usage is TRBJ2-5; 8 nucleotides agree with TRBD2. J gave up 4 bases and V 2 bases, and 6 bases lay outside the gene matches. Germline-derived CDR1 and CDR2 are MNHEY and SVGAGI. This CDR3 is built from 15 residues. The CDR3 region is CASSYRAGVLETQYF. The CDR3, as DNA: TGTGCCAGCAGTTACCGAGCGGGAGTACTAGAGACCCAGTACTTC.

The gene calls are TRBV11-3 and TRBJ2-7, with D possibly TRBD1 on 5 matching bases. Germline V gene lookup returns CDR1 SGHNT and CDR2 YENEEA. Trimming removed 5 bases from V and 2 bases from J, with 10 bases in between. This CDR3 contains 13 residues. CDR3 protein: CASSQGATYEQYF. The CDR3 DNA reads TGTGCCAGCAGCCAAGGGGCCACCTACGAGCAGTACTTC.

The rearrangement joins TRBV5-6 to TRBJ2-5, with 8 bases fitting TRBD2. Germline V gene data show CDR1 as SGHDT and CDR2 as YYEEEE. The V gene end was trimmed by 2 bases and the J gene end by 4 bases; junction bases not matched to a gene: 1. This CDR3 has 13 residues. The DNA for the CDR3 is TGTGCCAGCAGCTTCGGGGGGGGAGAGACCCAGTACTTC. It translates to CASSFGGGETQYF.

The rearrangement uses TRBV15 and TRBJ1-5; D is unclear. The CDR3 extends over 12 amino acids. V lost 0 bases and J lost 8, with 5 bases in between. Germline V lookup: CDR1 LNHNV, CDR2 YYDKDF (reference sequence). This CDR3 is CATSRDQKPQHF. The CDR3 DNA reads TGTGCCACCAGCAGAGATCAGAAGCCCCAGCATTTT.

The chain links TRBV30 to TRBJ2-7, with D possibly matching TRBD2 (6 bases). The V and J ends lost 7 bases and 0 bases respectively, with 13 bases between them. Looked up from germline, CDR1 is GTSNPN and CDR2 is SVGIG (reference sequence). The CDR3 length is 13 residues. The CDR3: CASETRSSYEQYF. CDR3 DNA sequence: TGTGCCTCGGAGACTAGAAGCTCCTACGAGCAGTACTTC. Looking up the rest from reference TRBV30 and TRBJ2-7 gives the full variable domain: SQTIHQWPATLVQPVGSPLSLECTVEGTSNPNLYWYRQAAGRGLQLLFYSVGIGQISSEVPQNLSASRPQDRQFILSSKKLLLSDSGFYLCASETRSSYEQYFGPGTRLTVT.

This clone was seen only once. V usage is TRBV19 and J usage is TRBJ2-2, with 8 positions matching TRBD1. This CDR3 has 14 amino acids. Germline V gene lookup returns CDR1 LNHDA and CDR2 SQIVND (reference sequence). Unmatched junction bases numbered 5, after V lost 5 bases and J lost 6 bases. The CDR3 loop reads CASSRTGLSGELFF. The CDR3 DNA reads TGTGCCAGTAGTCGGACAGGGCTCTCCGGGGAGCTGTTTTTT.

The chain employs TRBV7-2 and TRBJ1-1, with D perhaps matching TRBD1 (5 bases). Trimming removed 5 bases from V and 5 bases from J, with 9 bases in between. This CDR3 has 12 amino acids. Per germline, CDR1 SGHTA and CDR2 FQGNSA. DNA of the CDR3: TGTGCCAGCAGCCCAGGGCGGACTGAAGCTTTCTTT. This encodes CASSPGRTEAFF.

The chain has TRBV28 and TRBJ2-7, with TRBD1 matching over 8 bases. Germline V gene data show CDR1 as MDHEN and CDR2 as SYDVKM. The trim removed 3 bases at V and 13 bases at J, leaving 14 bases unmatched. The CDR3 spans 14 residues. The CDR3 nucleotides are TGTGCCAGCAGTTTGACGGGACAGGTGAATAGCGGATACTTC. The encoded protein is CASSLTGQVNSGYF.

This rearrangement joins TRBV6-5 to TRBJ2-1; TRBD2 matches 9 bases. J was trimmed by 8 bases and V by 0 bases; bases with no gene match: 5. Germline CDR1 reads MNHEY; CDR2 reads SVGAGI. The CDR3 contains 15 residues. DNA for the CDR3: TGTGCCAGCAGTTACTCTGGAGGGACTAGCCATGAGCAGTTCTTC. It translates to CASSYSGGTSHEQFF.

This clone appeared once. The rearrangement uses TRBV7-2 and TRBJ2-7; 8 bases align to TRBD2. J was trimmed by 4 bases and V by 3 bases; bases with no gene match: 2. This CDR3 has 13 amino acids. CDR1 and CDR2 from the germline V gene are SGHTA and FQGNSA. The CDR3 protein is CASSFSGGYEQYF. DNA for the CDR3: TGTGCCAGCAGCTTTTCGGGGGGGTACGAGCAGTACTTC.

V usage is TRBV5-4 and J usage is TRBJ2-2; D might be TRBD2 (7 bases). V was clipped by 0 bases and J by 5 bases, with 14 bases between them. Germline CDR1 and CDR2: SGHNT and YYREEE (reference sequence). This CDR3 spans 16 amino acids. CDR3 amino acids: CASSLEGGAHTGELFF. In nucleotides, the CDR3 is TGTGCCAGCAGCTTGGAGGGGGGGGCCCATACCGGGGAGCTGTTTTTT.

The CDR3 is CASSPQQGNYGYTF. In DNA form, the CDR3 reads TGCGCCAGCAGCCCACAACAGGGGAACTATGGCTACACCTTC. The chain recombines TRBV4-3 with TRBJ1-2; 7 bases align to TRBD1. The CDR3 is 14 residues long. CDR1 and CDR2 from the germline V gene are LGHNA and YSLEER. The ends lost 4 bases at V and 2 bases at J; junction bases unmatched: 4.

This clone was recorded only once. This chain links TRBV7-9 with TRBJ1-1; unclear D gene. Germline CDR1 reads SEHNR; CDR2 reads FQNEAQ (reference sequence). This CDR3 spans 17 amino acids. The V and J ends lost 4 bases and 1 base respectively, with 19 bases between them. The CDR3 here is CASSSPNTLRGNTEAFF. CDR3 nucleotide sequence: TGTGCCAGCAGCTCACCAAACACTCTTAGAGGGAACACTGAAGCTTTCTTT.